The clone carrying this T cell receptor beta chain was detected only a few times. Its antigen remains unknown. HTBI primers from iRepertoire and Arm-PCR of CDR3 regions yielded the TCR beta libraries. TCRdb fed the multiplex PCR reads into MiXCR, producing one record per CDR3 protein. The sample contains 620,000 or so distinct CDR3 sequences, 16% of which appear only once. Time point indicated: newly diagnosed GD, antithyroid drugs for less than 3 months. PBMCs provided the RNA from which the TCR library was made. V was cut by 0 bases and J by 5 bases, with 20 bases left in between. Germline values: CDR1 SGHRS, CDR2 YFSETQ. The length of the CDR3 is 17 residues. This specimen comes from a study of regulatory T cells in long-lasting Graves disease. Study-wide results and limits: Between persistent patients, more than 2,500 public clonotypes were shared, exceeding the roughly 1,000 shared between new patients.

The same data also contributed to another study, on T cells in Graves' hyperthyroidism and ophthalmopathy. That paper notes: Patients having uncontrolled infection, another autoimmune disease, pregnancy or lactation were not included.

This clonotype originated in a woman aged 25 to 39 with Graves disease. Here the sequenced sample was peripheral blood mononuclear cells (PBMCs), taken at new diagnosis, from a patient treated with antithyroid drugs. The V call is TRBV5-1, the J call TRBJ1-1, with D perhaps TRBD1 (6 bases). The CDR3 nucleotides read TGCGCCAGCAGCTTGGCCGGGGGAAAACAGGGTGGGACTGAAGCTTTCTTT. Protein sequence: CASSLAGGKQGGTEAFF.